These 7 T cell receptor beta chains were sequenced from one sample in a study of shared clonotypes between healthy human individuals. Some clones are missing from TCRdb's copy, which holds only in-frame ones; the method was immunoSEQ multiplex PCR. Of roughly 2.5 million clones listed, around 94% are singletons. Sequencing was done on a sample of naive CD4+ T cells sorted from blood. The subset was: CD45RA+ positively selected. The receptors come from a man aged 18 to 30 in good health.

The chain recombines TRBV30 with TRBJ2-6, with D possibly matching TRBD2 (7 bases). The length of the CDR3 is 18 residues. Trimming removed 2 bases from V and 0 bases from J, with 17 bases in between. Germline loops: CDR1 GTSNPN, CDR2 SVGIG (reference sequence). The CDR3 sequence: CAWSLPWGGTSGANVLTF. The DNA of the CDR3 is TGTGCCTGGAGTCTGCCGTGGGGGGGCACCTCTGGGGCCAACGTCCTGACTTTC.

The chain employs TRBV28 and TRBJ1-2, with 7 bases that match TRBD1. J was trimmed by 4 bases and V by 8 bases; bases with no gene match: 4. The germline V gene has CDR1 MDHEN and CDR2 SYDVKM. The length of the CDR3 is 12 residues. The CDR3 reads CASRDSVYGYTF. DNA for the CDR3: TGTGCCAGCCGGGACAGCGTCTATGGCTACACCTTC.

Remarks on this clone: This same CDR3 is encoded by further DNA sequences in the sample. This chain uses TRBV9 with TRBJ2-2; perhaps D is TRBD1 or TRBD2 (6 bases each). Germline loops: CDR1 SGDLS, CDR2 YYNGEE. The CDR3 contains 16 residues. With 0 bases removed from V and 1 base from J, the gap between germline ends came to 10 bases. The CDR3 DNA reads as TGTGCCAGCAGCGTAGCTGGGGGGCTGAACACCGGGGAGCTGTTTTTT. Its protein product is CASSVAGGLNTGELFF.

The chain couples TRBV27 to TRBJ2-5; no reliable D call. Germline CDR1 MNHEY, CDR2 SMNVEV (reference sequence). Trimming cost V 7 bases and J 5 bases, with 8 bases left between them. CDR3 length equals 11 residues. CDR3 sequence (DNA): TGTGCCAGCACCCCCGAGGAGACCCAGTACTTC. Encoded protein: CASTPEETQYF.

Regarding this clone: Other nucleotide sequences from this sample produce the same CDR3. This chain uses TRBV5-1 with TRBJ1-2, with D uncertain. Between the trimmed V and J ends, which lost 0 bases and 1 base, there was a span of 7 bases. In germline, CDR1 is SGHRS, CDR2 YFSETQ. The CDR3 has 14 amino acids. CDR3 amino acids: CASSLGPDNYGYTF. The CDR3 DNA is TGCGCCAGCAGCTTGGGGCCGGATAACTATGGCTACACCTTC.

V usage is TRBV2 and J usage is TRBJ2-3; D gene ambiguous. The germline V gene encodes CDR1 SNHLY and CDR2 FYNNEI. This CDR3 contains 16 residues. With 3 bases removed from V and 0 bases from J, the gap between germline ends came to 13 bases. The chain's CDR3 is CASSDGPGESTDTQYF. CDR3 sequence (DNA): TGTGCCAGCAGTGACGGTCCGGGCGAAAGCACAGATACGCAGTATTTT. Based on the CDR3 plus reference TRBV2 and TRBJ2-3, the full variable domain is EPEVTQTPSHQVTQMGQEVILRCVPISNHLYFYWYRQILGQKVEFLVSFYNNEISEKSEIFDDQFSVERPDGSNFTLKIRSTKLEDSAMYFCASSDGPGESTDTQYFGPGTRLTVL.

The chain links TRBV5-1 to TRBJ1-1; D is ambiguous. This CDR3 comprises 12 residues. Germline loops: CDR1 SGHRS, CDR2 YFSETQ. V shed 4 bases and J shed 7 bases, with 11 bases lying between them. This chain's CDR3 is CASSTGSDEAFF. The CDR3 nucleotides read TGCGCCAGCAGCACGGGCTCGGATGAAGCTTTCTTT.